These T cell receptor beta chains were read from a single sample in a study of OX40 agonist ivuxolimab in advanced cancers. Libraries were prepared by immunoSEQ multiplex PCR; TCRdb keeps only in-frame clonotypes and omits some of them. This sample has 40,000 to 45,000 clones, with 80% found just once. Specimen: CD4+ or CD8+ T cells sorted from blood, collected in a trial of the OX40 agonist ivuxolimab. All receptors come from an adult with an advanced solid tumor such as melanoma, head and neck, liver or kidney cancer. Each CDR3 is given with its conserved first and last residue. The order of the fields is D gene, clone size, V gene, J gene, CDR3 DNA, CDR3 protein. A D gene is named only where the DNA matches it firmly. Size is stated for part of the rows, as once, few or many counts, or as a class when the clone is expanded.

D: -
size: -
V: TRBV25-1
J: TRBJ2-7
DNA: TGTGCCAGCAGTGAATATTGGAGGATTTGGACTTACGAGCAGTACTTC
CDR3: CASSEYWRIWTYEQYF

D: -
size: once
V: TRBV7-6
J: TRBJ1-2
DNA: TGTGCCAGCAGCTTAGCCGGGGCTCCGCGGGATGGCTACACCTTC
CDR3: CASSLAGAPRDGYTF

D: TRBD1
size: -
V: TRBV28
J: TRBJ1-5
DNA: TGTGCCAGCAGTTTAGGGACAGGAACAAATCAGCCCCAGCATTTT
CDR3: CASSLGTGTNQPQHF

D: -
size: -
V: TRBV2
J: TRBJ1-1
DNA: TGTGCCAGCAGTGAACAACGGAACACTGAAGCTTTCTTT
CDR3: CASSEQRNTEAFF

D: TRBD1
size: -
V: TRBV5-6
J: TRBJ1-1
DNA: TGTGCCAGCAGCCCAGGGGGTCCGGGAGCTTTCTTT
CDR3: CASSPGGPGAFF

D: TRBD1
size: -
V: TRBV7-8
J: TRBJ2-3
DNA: TGTGCCAGCAGCCTCGGGACAGCTAGCACAGATACGCAGTATTTT
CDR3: CASSLGTASTDTQYF

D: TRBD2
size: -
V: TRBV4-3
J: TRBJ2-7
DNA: TGCGCCAGCAGCTACGGGACTAGCGGAACCTACGAGCAGTACTTC
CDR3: CASSYGTSGTYEQYF

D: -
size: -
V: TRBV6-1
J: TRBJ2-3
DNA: TGTGCCAGCACTGGGGGAGTGGTATTGGGAGATACGCAGTATTTT
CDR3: CASTGGVVLGDTQYF

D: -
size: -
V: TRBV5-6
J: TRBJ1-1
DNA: TGTGCCAGCAGCGCGTACAGGGCTGAAGCTTTCTTT
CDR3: CASSAYRAEAFF

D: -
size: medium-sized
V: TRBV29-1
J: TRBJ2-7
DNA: TGCAGCGTCGCCCGGTCGGGCGAGCAGTACTTC
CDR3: CSVARSGEQYF

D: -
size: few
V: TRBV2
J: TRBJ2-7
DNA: TGTGCCAGCAGTCTGGGCTCGGGGGCGACCTACGAGCAGTACTTC
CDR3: CASSLGSGATYEQYF

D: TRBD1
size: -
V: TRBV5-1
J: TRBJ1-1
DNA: TGCGCCAGCAGCTTGGCCCTGGTGAAGACAGGGGCGAACACTGAAGCTTTCTTT
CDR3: CASSLALVKTGANTEAFF

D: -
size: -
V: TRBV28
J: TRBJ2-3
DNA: TGTGCCAGCCAGGGCCCCCGGGACGGCTTCTTTTTT
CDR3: CASQGPRDGFFF

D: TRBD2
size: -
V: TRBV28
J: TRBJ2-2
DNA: TGTGCCAGCAGTCGAATGAGCGGGAGGACGAACACCGGGGAGCTGTTTTTT
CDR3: CASSRMSGRTNTGELFF

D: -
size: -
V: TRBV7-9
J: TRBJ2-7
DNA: TGTGCCAGCAGCTTAACCGGCAGGTCCTCCTACGAGCAGTACTTC
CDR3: CASSLTGRSSYEQYF

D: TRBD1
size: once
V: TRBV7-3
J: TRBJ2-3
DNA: TGTGCCAGCAGCTCCGACAGGGGAGATACGCAGTATTTT
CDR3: CASSSDRGDTQYF

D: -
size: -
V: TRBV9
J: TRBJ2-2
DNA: TGTGCCAGCAGCGTAGGGGGGCGAGGGACCGGGGAGCTGTTTTTT
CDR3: CASSVGGRGTGELFF

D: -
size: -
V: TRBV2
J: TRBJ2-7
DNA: TGTGCCAGCAGAGGATACGCAGGCTTCGAGCAGTACTTC
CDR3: CASRGYAGFEQYF

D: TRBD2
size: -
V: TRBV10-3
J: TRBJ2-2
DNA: TGTGCCATCAGTGAGTCGAGAACTAGCGGGAGAACAGGCACCGGGGAGCTGTTTTTT
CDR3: CAISESRTSGRTGTGELFF

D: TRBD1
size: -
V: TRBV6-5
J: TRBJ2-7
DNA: TGTGCCAGCAGTTACTCGGGGGACAGGGGCTACGAGCAGTACTTC
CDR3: CASSYSGDRGYEQYF

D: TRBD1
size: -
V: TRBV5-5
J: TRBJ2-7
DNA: TGTGCCAGCAGCTTGGAGACCGGGACAGCGTTCTACGAGCAGTACTTC
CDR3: CASSLETGTAFYEQYF

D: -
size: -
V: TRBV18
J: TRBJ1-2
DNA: TGTGCCAGCTCACCCCCGGGTCTGCCTCGGGGCTACACCTTC
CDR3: CASSPPGLPRGYTF

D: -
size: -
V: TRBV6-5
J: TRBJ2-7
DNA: TGTGCCAGCAGTTATAGCGAGGTTTACGAGCAGTACTTC
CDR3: CASSYSEVYEQYF